This T cell receptor beta chain was sequenced during a study of CD8 T cells in ankylosing spondylitis. Regarding the study as a whole: CD8+ cells made up the disease-linked clones, which were relatively rare in peripheral blood. Past studies reported some motif variants in reactive arthritis synovial fluid and blood. Disease-associated clones were reportedly significantly overrepresented in matched ankylosing spondylitis synovial fluid. Ankylosing spondylitis blood seemed to carry a telltale TCR beta motif made of under ten highly homologous variants.

A remark on this clonotype: Its specificity is unknown.

The trim removed 6 bases at V and 6 bases at J, leaving 8 bases unmatched. Germline V lookup: CDR1 MGHRA, CDR2 YSYEKL. This CDR3 comprises 15 residues. Construction of TCR beta libraries was performed using quantitative 5'-RACE with molecular barcodes. TCRdb fed the 5' RACE reads into MiXCR, producing one record per CDR3 protein. Among some 700,000 distinct CDR3 sequences, about 20% were seen once, and the ten largest hold roughly a fifth. Sequenced input: blood, either unsorted or a sorted T cell fraction (not recorded which). The chain is built from TRBV4-1 and TRBJ2-2, with 9 bases fitting TRBD2. This TCR was recovered from a male donor with ankylosing spondylitis. Here the CDR3 reads CASSLVAGAPGELFF. DNA for the CDR3: TGCGCCAGCAGTCTTGTAGCGGGGGCTCCCGGGGAGCTGTTTTTT.